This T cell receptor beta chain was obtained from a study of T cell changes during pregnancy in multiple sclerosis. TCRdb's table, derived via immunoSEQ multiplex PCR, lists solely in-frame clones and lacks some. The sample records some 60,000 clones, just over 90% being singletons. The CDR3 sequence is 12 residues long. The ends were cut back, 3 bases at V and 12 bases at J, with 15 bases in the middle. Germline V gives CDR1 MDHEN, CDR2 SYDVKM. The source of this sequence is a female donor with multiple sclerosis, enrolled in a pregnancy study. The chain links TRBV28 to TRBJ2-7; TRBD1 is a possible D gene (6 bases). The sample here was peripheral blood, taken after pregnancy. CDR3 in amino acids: CASSLRAGEGYF. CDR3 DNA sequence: TGTGCCAGCAGTTTGCGGGCAGGGGAAGGGTACTTC.